These 7 T cell receptor beta chains share one sample of origin, sequenced in a study of blood T cell repertoires in COVID-19. TCRdb keeps only in-frame clones here, not all; method: immunoSEQ multiplex PCR. This sample carries hundreds of thousands of clones, about 85% of them seen once, and the ten largest clones take roughly 3.9%. The sample consisted of peripheral blood. Every receptor here comes from a woman younger than 35 with acute or convalescent COVID-19.

This sequence joins TRBV27 and TRBJ1-2, with 9 positions matching TRBD1. Trimming at V came to 6 bases and at J to 4 bases, leaving 3 bases not matched to a gene. Germline V gene lookup returns CDR1 MNHEY and CDR2 SMNVEV (reference sequence). The CDR3 sequence is 13 residues long. CDR3 sequence (DNA): TGTGCCAGCAGGCGGACAGGGGTCTATGGCTACACCTTC. Protein sequence: CASRRTGVYGYTF.

The chain has TRBV28 and TRBJ1-1; perhaps TRBD1 as D (5 bases). Germline-derived CDR1 and CDR2 are MDHEN and SYDVKM. The length of the CDR3 is 14 residues. Trimming stripped 4 bases from V and 1 base from J, with 10 bases between. CDR3 sequence (DNA): TGTGCCAGCAGTTCCTTCGACAGGAACACTGAAGCTTTCTTT. Translated: CASSSFDRNTEAFF.

The chain is built from TRBV11-2 and TRBJ1-2; TRBD1 agrees at 8 bases. Trimming cost V 5 bases and J 6 bases; bases outside gene matches: 5. The CDR3 consists of 13 residues. The germline V gene encodes CDR1 SGHAT and CDR2 FQNNGV. The CDR3 DNA reads as TGTGCCAGCAGCATCAGGGGGCAGGATGGCTACACCTTC. Residues: CASSIRGQDGYTF.

V and J are TRBV6-5 and TRBJ1-5; D gene ambiguous. The CDR3 is 15 residues long. CDR1 MNHEY and CDR2 SVGAGI come from the germline V gene. Trimming removed 2 bases from V and 3 bases from J, with 11 bases in between. CDR3 in amino acids: CASSYGTEPNQPQHF. Here the CDR3 DNA reads TGTGCCAGCAGTTACGGCACGGAGCCCAATCAGCCCCAGCATTTT.

The CDR3 DNA is TGTGCCAGCAGCCCCTACGGGGGGTCCCCGAACACTGAAGCTTTCTTT. Encoded protein: CASSPYGGSPNTEAFF. The gene calls are TRBV5-5 and TRBJ1-1; D may be TRBD1 (5 bases). CDR3 length: 16 amino acids. The V gene's germline CDR1 is SGHKS and CDR2 YYEKEE (reference sequence). V was shortened by 4 bases and J by 1 base, with 17 bases between the two germline ends.

The rearrangement links TRBV9 to TRBJ1-2; TRBD1 might be the D (5 bases). The CDR3 sequence is 12 residues long. Germline V lookup: CDR1 SGDLS, CDR2 YYNGEE. With 5 bases removed from V and 6 bases from J, the gap between germline ends came to 11 bases. The CDR3 coding sequence is TGTGCCAGCAGAGGGGTTAGTGATGGCTACACCTTC. Protein: CASRGVSDGYTF.

V and J are TRBV29-1 and TRBJ2-6; 8 nucleotides line up with TRBD1. Germline CDR1 reads SQVTM; CDR2 reads ANQGSEA. The CDR3 loop spans 16 amino acids. Trimming took 3 bases from V and 0 from J; bases not matched to a gene: 4. CDR3 nucleotides: TGCAGCGTTGACCTGGGACAGGTCTCTGGGGCCAACGTCCTGACTTTC. Protein sequence: CSVDLGQVSGANVLTF.